A selection of T cell receptor beta chains follows, all from one sample in a study of T-cell memory formation after mild COVID-19. Each CDR3 protein is one row after TCRdb ran MiXCR on the 5' RACE reads. The sample has 150,000 to 200,000 distinct CDR3 sequences, 14% seen once. Material for sequencing was PBMCs or a T cell subset sorted from them (not recorded which). These receptors originate from an adult woman who had mild COVID-19 (a few samples of this study predate the infection). Cell type and time point are not known. CDR3s include the opening cysteine and the closing phenylalanine or tryptophan. Each record gives: D gene, V gene, J gene, clone size, CDR3 DNA, CDR3 protein. D genes are given only for firm matches. A clone size is listed for some rows: how often the clone was seen (once, few, many), or a class if it is expanded.

>TRBD2|TRBV30|TRBJ2-7|few
TGTGCCTGGATTAGCGGGAGGGCACGTGAGCAGTACTTC
CAWISGRAREQYF
>-|TRBV24-1|TRBJ2-5|few
TGTGCCACCAGTGATCCTCCCCGGGACATCCAAGAGACCCAGTACTTC
CATSDPPRDIQETQYF
>-|TRBV6-2/TRBV6-3|TRBJ2-7|-
TGTGCCAGCACAACCGGAAGATTCACCTACGAGCAGTACTTC
CASTTGRFTYEQYF
>TRBD1|TRBV27|TRBJ1-2|-
TGTGCCAGCAGTTTAAATTCCAGGGGGCTCTATGGCTACACCTTC
CASSLNSRGLYGYTF
>-|TRBV19|TRBJ1-5|once
TGTGCCAGTAGTATTCACGGCCTAGAGCCCCAGCATTTT
CASSIHGLEPQHF
>-|TRBV24-1|TRBJ2-7|-
TGTGCCACCAGTGAAGGGCAAGGTTATCACGAGCAGTACTTC
CATSEGQGYHEQYF
>TRBD1|TRBV12-3/TRBV12-4|TRBJ2-7|-
TGTGCCAGCAGTCTACGGGACAGGGCAAACGAGCAGTACTTC
CASSLRDRANEQYF
>-|TRBV5-1|TRBJ2-1|-
TGCGCCAGCAGCTTGCCCCAAATACCGACACTTGAGCAGTTCTTC
CASSLPQIPTLEQFF
>-|TRBV7-9|TRBJ2-7|few
TGTGCCAGCAGCTCGGACAGTATCGAGCAGTACTTC
CASSSDSIEQYF
>TRBD2|TRBV7-9|TRBJ2-7|few
TGTGCCTCGACCCTAGTGGGAGGGTTTGGCGAGCAGTACTTC
CASTLVGGFGEQYF
>TRBD2|TRBV20-1|TRBJ2-7|few
TGCAGTGCTAGTACCCGACTAGCGGGGAACTACGAGCAGTACTTC
CSASTRLAGNYEQYF
>-|TRBV12-3/TRBV12-4|TRBJ1-1|-
TGTGCCAGCAGTTTGTTAGGTGAAGCTTTCTTT
CASSLLGEAFF
>TRBD2|TRBV3-1|TRBJ2-5|few
TGTGCCAGCAGCCTACCAGCGGGAGGGAAAGAGACCCAGTACTTC
CASSLPAGGKETQYF
>-|TRBV7-6|TRBJ2-5|few
TGTGCCAGCAGCTCTGGGTTATACGGGGGTCGGGAGACCCAGTACTTC
CASSSGLYGGRETQYF
>-|TRBV2|TRBJ2-3|few
TGTGCCAGCAGTGACCCCAGGGATACGCAGTATTTT
CASSDPRDTQYF
>-|TRBV12-3/TRBV12-4|TRBJ2-1|-
TGTGCCAGCAGTCCATCAAGAGTTGAGCAGTTCTTC
CASSPSRVEQFF
>-|TRBV4-1|TRBJ2-7|-
TGCGCCAGCAGCCAAGATCCACCTAGCAGCTTCTACGAGCAGTACTTC
CASSQDPPSSFYEQYF
>TRBD1|TRBV6-2/TRBV6-3|TRBJ2-7|-
TGTGCCAGCGGGACAGGGATCTACGAGCAGTACTTC
CASGTGIYEQYF
>TRBD1|TRBV6-2/TRBV6-3|TRBJ2-7|few
TGTGCCAGCAGTCCCAATCGGGACAGTGACTACGAGCAGTACTTC
CASSPNRDSDYEQYF
>-|TRBV7-6|TRBJ1-1|-
TGTGCCAGCAGCCACAAACTTATGACCTTGAACACTGAAGCTTTCTTT
CASSHKLMTLNTEAFF
>-|TRBV7-9|TRBJ1-5|few
TGTGCCAGCAGCCTCCCCTCAAGCAATCAGCCCCAGCATTTT
CASSLPSSNQPQHF
>TRBD2|TRBV4-3|TRBJ2-3|-
TGCGCCAGCAGCCAAGAGCCACTAGCGGGAGTGGCAGATACGCAGTATTTT
CASSQEPLAGVADTQYF
>TRBD2|TRBV27|TRBJ2-7|-
TGTGCCAGCAGGCTTAGCGGGAGGGTCGACGAGCAGTACTTC
CASRLSGRVDEQYF